This T cell receptor beta chain was identified during a study of shared clonotypes between healthy human individuals (dated by TCRdb to the early 2020s). Notes on the research overall: Three men and two women, aged 18 to 49 years, made up the cohort. For each donor, CD4 naive and CD4 memory were each given three plates, CD8 naive was given two plates, and CD8 memory was given one plate. To estimate repertoire size and how much clonotypes are shared between individuals, the study performed deep sequencing of blood TCR repertoires from roughly five healthy adults. To increase sequencing depth and limit assay-specific biases, different laboratories used diverse techniques to prepare libraries and sequence TCR repertoires. Each donor's leukapheresis produced roughly between roughly 0.9 and 8.9 billion PBMCs. The study at large found these results: The genetic and exposure-history diversity represented was limited by the small number of donors. Across several donors, approximately 5% of naive CD4, 3.5% of naive CD8, 2.3% of memory CD4, and roughly 0.4% of memory CD8 clonotypes were shared. Incomplete sequencing was indicated by rarefaction of sorted-subset datasets, despite the large sequencing depth. Naive subsets generally had larger estimated clonotype richness than memory subsets. Compared with non-shared clonotypes, the clonotypes found in all four sorted-subset donors had higher generation probabilities. Pairwise subsampling led to the expectation that sequencing depth would affect the degree of clonotype sharing among donors. Only blood was sampled, and tissue TCR repertoires likely differ from those in blood.

For the CD8 naive samples, CD45RO-negative cells were positively selected for CCR7, yielding a CD45RA+CCR7+ population from which TemRA cells were excluded. Donors were healthy HIV-negative adults with no recently reported acute infections or vaccinations. Every donor was a Caucasian adult residing in Nashville, Tennessee, USA. Blood was collected by leukapheresis, and PBMCs were isolated by Ficoll-Histopaque density gradient centrifugation and then cryopreserved in liquid nitrogen vapor phase. Purity and quantity of every magnetically sorted T cell population were checked by analytical flow cytometry. Each sorted fraction had its genomic DNA isolated and then quantified by UV absorbance on a Nanodrop 2000c. Using the deep immunoSEQ assay, TCR CDR3 regions were amplified from genomic DNA by multiplex PCR. Extracted genomic DNA from each cell subset was spread evenly across all wells of several immunoSEQ 96-well plates, with each plate serving as a replicate. For sorted subsets, each replicate PCR was loaded with about 0.2 ug genomic DNA, equivalent to 30,000 or so T cell genomes. Purified libraries were measured with a Qubit 3.0 fluorometer, size-checked on a Bioanalyzer 2100, and measured again with the KAPA Library Quantification kit. Every immunoSEQ 96-well plate was sequenced on a dedicated single-read 150-cycle Illumina NextSeq 550 flow cell. In the paper's pipeline: Because the immunoSEQ output included only junctional sequences and no quality scores, the filtering could not be the same as the filtering used for full-length reads. Sequences were annotated with PyIR, a Python wrapper for IgBLAST v1.9, and V/J genes and CDR3 were assigned using IMGT germline references. Reads with weak V/J assignments (E-value above 1e-6), missing CDR3, stop codons, out-of-frame junctions, or ambiguous translated residues were removed. A V3J clonotype was defined by an identical inferred V gene, J gene, and CDR3 amino acid sequence. Percentage overlap between repertoires was computed as shared unique clonotypes divided by the size of the smaller repertoire. Richness of each repertoire was evaluated using RTK rarefaction, the Chao1 estimator, and Recon v2.1 estimates of unobserved clonotypes. OLGA was used to compute generation probabilities for all TCRbeta clonotypes that the gDNA method yielded from a few donors. The immuneACCESS repertoire file appears here via TCRdb, limited to in-frame rearrangements. These files lack a portion of the clones; in checked studies, under half of the deficit traces to unresolved V genes, and the cause of the others is not known. V, J and clone size are those of that table, while D and trimming were read from the DNA. A total of roughly 1,800,000 clones appear in this sample, about 94% of them only once. The biggest ten clones account for 1.2% of the sample.

A remark on this clone: What this receptor recognizes is not known. Base quality data are lacking; no much larger clone is found one base away.

CDR1 and CDR2 were assigned from the germline V gene as MDHEN and SYDVKM. Inclusive of the bounding cysteine and phenylalanine, the CDR3 is 12 residues long. Only the CDR3 region is kept as DNA, spanning 36 bases read in frame from base 1. V lost 6 bases and J lost 1 base; the stretch between them is 6 bases long. The sample taken for sequencing was naive CD8+ T cells sorted from blood. The meaning of the sample's cell subset or site label: CD45RA+CCR7+. The chain links TRBV28 with TRBJ2-5, with the D segment identity uncertain. This TCR was sampled from a man between 18 and 35 years old in good health. The CDR3 loop reads CASRSSQETQYF. In nucleotides, the sequence is TGTGCCAGCAGGTCCAGCCAAGAGACCCAGTACTTC.